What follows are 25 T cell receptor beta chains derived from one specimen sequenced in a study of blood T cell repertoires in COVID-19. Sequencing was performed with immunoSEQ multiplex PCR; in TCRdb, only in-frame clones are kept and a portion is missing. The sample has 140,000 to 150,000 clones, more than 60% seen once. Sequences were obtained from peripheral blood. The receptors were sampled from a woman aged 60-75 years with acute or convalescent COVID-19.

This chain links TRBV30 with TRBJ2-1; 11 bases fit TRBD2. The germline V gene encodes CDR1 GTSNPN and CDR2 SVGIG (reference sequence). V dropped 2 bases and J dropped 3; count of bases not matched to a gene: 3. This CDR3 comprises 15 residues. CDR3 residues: CAWSSTSGSYNEQFF. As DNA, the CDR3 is TGTGCCTGGAGTTCCACTAGCGGGAGCTACAATGAGCAGTTCTTC. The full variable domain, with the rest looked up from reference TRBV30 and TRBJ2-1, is SQTIHQWPATLVQPVGSPLSLECTVEGTSNPNLYWYRQAAGRGLQLLFYSVGIGQISSEVPQNLSASRPQDRQFILSSKKLLLSDSGFYLCAWSSTSGSYNEQFFGPGTRLTVL.

The CDR3 loop reads CASSQLVRLAGMNEQFF. The DNA of the CDR3 is TGTGCCAGCAGCCAGCTGGTCCGACTAGCGGGAATGAATGAGCAGTTCTTC. The chain combines TRBV14 with TRBJ2-1; 11 nucleotides match TRBD2. From germline, CDR1 is SGHDN and CDR2 FVKESK. This CDR3 comprises 17 residues. J gave up 7 bases and V 3 bases, and 11 bases lay outside the gene matches.

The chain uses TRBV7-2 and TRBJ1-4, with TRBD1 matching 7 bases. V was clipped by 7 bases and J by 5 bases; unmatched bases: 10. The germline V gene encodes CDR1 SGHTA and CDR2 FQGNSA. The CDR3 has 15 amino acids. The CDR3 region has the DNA TGTGCCAGCACGATCAGGGCAGGGGGAAATGAAAAACTGTTTTTT. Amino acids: CASTIRAGGNEKLFF.

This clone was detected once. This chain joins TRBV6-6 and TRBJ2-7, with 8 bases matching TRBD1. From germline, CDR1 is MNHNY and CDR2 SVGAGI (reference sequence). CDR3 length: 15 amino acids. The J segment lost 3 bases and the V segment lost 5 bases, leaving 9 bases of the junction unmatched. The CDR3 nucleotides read TGTGCCAGCAGTCAGAAAGGGACAGGCTTCTACGAGCAGTACTTC. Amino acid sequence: CASSQKGTGFYEQYF.

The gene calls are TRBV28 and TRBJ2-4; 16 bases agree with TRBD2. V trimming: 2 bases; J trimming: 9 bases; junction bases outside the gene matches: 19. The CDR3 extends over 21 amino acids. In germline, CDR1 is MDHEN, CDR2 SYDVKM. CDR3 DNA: TGTGCCAGCAGTTTACAATTGGGGACTAGCGGGAGGGTCCGGAACGGTGGCATTCAGTACTTC. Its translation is CASSLQLGTSGRVRNGGIQYF.

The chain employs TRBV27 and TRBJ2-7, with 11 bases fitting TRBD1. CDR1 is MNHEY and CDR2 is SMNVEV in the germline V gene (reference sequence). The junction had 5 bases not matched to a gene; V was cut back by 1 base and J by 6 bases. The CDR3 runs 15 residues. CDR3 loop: CASSLYRDRGAEQYF. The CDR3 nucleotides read TGTGCCAGCAGTTTATACAGGGACAGGGGGGCCGAGCAGTACTTC.

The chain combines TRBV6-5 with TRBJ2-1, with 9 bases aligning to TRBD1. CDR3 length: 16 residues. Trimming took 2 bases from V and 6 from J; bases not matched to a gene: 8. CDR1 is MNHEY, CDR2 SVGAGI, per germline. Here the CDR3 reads CASSYAGTGSGNEQFF. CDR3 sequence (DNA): TGTGCCAGCAGTTACGCCGGGACAGGGTCGGGCAATGAGCAGTTCTTC.

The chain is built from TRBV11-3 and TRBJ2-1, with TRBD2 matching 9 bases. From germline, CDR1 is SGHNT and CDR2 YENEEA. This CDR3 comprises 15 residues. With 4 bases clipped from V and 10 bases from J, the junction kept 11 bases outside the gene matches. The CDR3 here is CASSYSTSGHGEQFF. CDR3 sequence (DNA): TGTGCCAGCAGCTATTCGACTAGCGGTCATGGGGAGCAGTTCTTC.

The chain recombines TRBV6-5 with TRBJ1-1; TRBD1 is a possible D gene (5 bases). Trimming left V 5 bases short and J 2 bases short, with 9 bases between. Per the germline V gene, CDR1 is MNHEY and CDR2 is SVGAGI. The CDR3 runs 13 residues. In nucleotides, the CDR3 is TGTGCCAGCAGTCCGCGGGGCAACACTGAAGCTTTCTTT. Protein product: CASSPRGNTEAFF.

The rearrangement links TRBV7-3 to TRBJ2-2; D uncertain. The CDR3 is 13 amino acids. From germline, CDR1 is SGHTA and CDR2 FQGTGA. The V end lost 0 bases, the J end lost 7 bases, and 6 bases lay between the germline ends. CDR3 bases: TGTGCCAGCAGCTTAACTCCCGGCGGGGAGCTGTTTTTT. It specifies CASSLTPGGELFF.

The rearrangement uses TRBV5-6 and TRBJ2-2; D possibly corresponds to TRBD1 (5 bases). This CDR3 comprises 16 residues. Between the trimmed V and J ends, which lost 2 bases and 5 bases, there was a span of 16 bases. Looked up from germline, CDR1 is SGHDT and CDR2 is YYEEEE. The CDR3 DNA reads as TGTGCCAGCAGCTTAACAGTGGGGCGCCGGACCGGGGAGCTGTTTTTT. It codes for CASSLTVGRRTGELFF.

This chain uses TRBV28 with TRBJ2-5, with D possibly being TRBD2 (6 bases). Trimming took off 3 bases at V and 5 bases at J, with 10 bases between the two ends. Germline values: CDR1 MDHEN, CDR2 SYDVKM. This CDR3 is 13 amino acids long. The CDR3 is CASSFGGVETQYF. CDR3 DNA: TGTGCCAGCAGTTTCGGGGGAGTGGAGACCCAGTACTTC.

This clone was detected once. CDR3 bases: TGTGCCAGCAGTCTTCCGAGAATCACGAGGGGCGGGAGGGCCAGGAATGAGCAGTTCTTC. This sequence encodes CASSLPRITRGGRARNEQFF. The chain carries TRBV27 and TRBJ2-1; 9 positions agree with TRBD2. Trimming took 5 bases from V and 7 from J; bases not matched to a gene: 24. Germline V gene sequence: CDR1 MNHEY, CDR2 SMNVEV (reference sequence). The CDR3 is made up of 20 amino acids.

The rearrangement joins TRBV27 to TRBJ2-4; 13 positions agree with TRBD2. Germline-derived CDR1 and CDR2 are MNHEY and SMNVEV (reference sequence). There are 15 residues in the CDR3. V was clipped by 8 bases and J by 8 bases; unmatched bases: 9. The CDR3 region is CASRGLAGLMDIQYF. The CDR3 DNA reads TGTGCCAGCCGGGGACTAGCGGGACTGATGGACATTCAGTACTTC.

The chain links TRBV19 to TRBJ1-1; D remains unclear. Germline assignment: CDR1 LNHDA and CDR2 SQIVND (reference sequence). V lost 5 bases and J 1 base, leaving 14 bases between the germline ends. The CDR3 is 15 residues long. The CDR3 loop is CASSSIADANTEAFF. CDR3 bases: TGTGCCAGTAGTTCAATAGCGGACGCGAACACTGAAGCTTTCTTT.

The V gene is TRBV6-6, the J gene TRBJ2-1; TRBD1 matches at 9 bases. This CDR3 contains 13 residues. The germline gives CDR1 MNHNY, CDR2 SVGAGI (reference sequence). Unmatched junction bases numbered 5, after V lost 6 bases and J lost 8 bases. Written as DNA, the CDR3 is TGTGCCAGCAGGGGGGACAGGGCCGATGAGCAGTTCTTC. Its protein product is CASRGDRADEQFF.

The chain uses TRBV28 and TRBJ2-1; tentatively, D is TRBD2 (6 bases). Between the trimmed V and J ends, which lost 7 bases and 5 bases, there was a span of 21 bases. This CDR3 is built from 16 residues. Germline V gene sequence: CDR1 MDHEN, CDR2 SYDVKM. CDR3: CASTESGEWTNNEQFF. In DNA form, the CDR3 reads TGTGCCAGCACCGAATCGGGAGAATGGACTAACAATGAGCAGTTCTTC.

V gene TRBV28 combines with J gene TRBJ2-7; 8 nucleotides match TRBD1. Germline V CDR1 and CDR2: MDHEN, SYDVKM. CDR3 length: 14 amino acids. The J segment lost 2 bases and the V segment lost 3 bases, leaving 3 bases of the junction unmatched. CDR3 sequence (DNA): TGTGCCAGCAGTTTTTGGGGACAGGCCTACGAGCAGTACTTC. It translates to CASSFWGQAYEQYF.

The CDR3 protein is CASSQDHRGAEKLFF. CDR3 nucleotide sequence: TGTGCCAGCAGCCAAGACCACAGGGGGGCTGAAAAACTGTTTTTT. This chain links TRBV3-1 (or the pseudogene TRBV3-2) with TRBJ1-4; the match to TRBD1 covers 8 bases. This CDR3 is built from 15 residues. Germline V lookup: CDR1 LGHDT, CDR2 YNNKEL (reference sequence). J lost 7 bases, V lost 0 bases, and 4 bases had no gene match.

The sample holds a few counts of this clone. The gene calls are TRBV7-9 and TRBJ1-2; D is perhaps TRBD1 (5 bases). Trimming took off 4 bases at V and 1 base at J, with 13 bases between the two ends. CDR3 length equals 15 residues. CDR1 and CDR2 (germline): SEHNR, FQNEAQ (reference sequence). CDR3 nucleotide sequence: TGTGCCAGCAGCTACGACAGCTACCTTAACTATGGCTACACCTTC. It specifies CASSYDSYLNYGYTF.

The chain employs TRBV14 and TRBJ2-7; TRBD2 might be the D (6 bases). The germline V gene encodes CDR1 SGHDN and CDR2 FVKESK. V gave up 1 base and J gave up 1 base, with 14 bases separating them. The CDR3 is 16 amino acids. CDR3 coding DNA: TGTGCCAGCAGCCAAGCCTACGGGACTTTTTCCTACGAGCAGTACTTC. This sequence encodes CASSQAYGTFSYEQYF.

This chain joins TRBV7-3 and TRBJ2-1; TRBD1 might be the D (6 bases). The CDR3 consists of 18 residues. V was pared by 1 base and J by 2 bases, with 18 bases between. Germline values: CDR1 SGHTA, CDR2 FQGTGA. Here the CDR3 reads CASSLKSRPGVTYNEQFF. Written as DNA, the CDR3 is TGTGCCAGCAGCTTAAAATCCCGGCCAGGGGTTACCTACAATGAGCAGTTCTTC.

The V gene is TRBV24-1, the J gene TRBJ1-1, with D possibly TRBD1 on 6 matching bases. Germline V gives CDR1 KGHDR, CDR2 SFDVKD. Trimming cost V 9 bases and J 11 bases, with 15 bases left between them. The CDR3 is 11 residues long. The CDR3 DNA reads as TGTGCCACCCAGTTACAGGGTCGGGCTTTCTTT. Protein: CATQLQGRAFF.

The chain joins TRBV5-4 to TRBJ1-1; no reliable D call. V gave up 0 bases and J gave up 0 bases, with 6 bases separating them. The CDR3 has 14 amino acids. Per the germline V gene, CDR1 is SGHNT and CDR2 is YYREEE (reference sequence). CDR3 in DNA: TGTGCCAGCAGCTTGGGTCGGTTGAACACTGAAGCTTTCTTT. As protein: CASSLGRLNTEAFF. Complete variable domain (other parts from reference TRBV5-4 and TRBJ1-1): ETGVTQSPTHLIKTRGQQVTLRCSSQSGHNTVSWYQQALGQGPQFIFQYYREEENGRGNFPPRFSGLQFPNYSSELNVNALELDDSALYLCASSLGRLNTEAFFGQGTRLTVV.

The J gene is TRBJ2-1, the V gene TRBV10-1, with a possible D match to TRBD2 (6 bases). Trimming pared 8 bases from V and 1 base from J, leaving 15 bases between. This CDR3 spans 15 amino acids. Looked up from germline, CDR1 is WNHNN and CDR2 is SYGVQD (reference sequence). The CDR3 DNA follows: TGCGCCAGCGGTTCAGAGGGACTTTCCTACAATGAGCAGTTCTTC. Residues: CASGSEGLSYNEQFF.